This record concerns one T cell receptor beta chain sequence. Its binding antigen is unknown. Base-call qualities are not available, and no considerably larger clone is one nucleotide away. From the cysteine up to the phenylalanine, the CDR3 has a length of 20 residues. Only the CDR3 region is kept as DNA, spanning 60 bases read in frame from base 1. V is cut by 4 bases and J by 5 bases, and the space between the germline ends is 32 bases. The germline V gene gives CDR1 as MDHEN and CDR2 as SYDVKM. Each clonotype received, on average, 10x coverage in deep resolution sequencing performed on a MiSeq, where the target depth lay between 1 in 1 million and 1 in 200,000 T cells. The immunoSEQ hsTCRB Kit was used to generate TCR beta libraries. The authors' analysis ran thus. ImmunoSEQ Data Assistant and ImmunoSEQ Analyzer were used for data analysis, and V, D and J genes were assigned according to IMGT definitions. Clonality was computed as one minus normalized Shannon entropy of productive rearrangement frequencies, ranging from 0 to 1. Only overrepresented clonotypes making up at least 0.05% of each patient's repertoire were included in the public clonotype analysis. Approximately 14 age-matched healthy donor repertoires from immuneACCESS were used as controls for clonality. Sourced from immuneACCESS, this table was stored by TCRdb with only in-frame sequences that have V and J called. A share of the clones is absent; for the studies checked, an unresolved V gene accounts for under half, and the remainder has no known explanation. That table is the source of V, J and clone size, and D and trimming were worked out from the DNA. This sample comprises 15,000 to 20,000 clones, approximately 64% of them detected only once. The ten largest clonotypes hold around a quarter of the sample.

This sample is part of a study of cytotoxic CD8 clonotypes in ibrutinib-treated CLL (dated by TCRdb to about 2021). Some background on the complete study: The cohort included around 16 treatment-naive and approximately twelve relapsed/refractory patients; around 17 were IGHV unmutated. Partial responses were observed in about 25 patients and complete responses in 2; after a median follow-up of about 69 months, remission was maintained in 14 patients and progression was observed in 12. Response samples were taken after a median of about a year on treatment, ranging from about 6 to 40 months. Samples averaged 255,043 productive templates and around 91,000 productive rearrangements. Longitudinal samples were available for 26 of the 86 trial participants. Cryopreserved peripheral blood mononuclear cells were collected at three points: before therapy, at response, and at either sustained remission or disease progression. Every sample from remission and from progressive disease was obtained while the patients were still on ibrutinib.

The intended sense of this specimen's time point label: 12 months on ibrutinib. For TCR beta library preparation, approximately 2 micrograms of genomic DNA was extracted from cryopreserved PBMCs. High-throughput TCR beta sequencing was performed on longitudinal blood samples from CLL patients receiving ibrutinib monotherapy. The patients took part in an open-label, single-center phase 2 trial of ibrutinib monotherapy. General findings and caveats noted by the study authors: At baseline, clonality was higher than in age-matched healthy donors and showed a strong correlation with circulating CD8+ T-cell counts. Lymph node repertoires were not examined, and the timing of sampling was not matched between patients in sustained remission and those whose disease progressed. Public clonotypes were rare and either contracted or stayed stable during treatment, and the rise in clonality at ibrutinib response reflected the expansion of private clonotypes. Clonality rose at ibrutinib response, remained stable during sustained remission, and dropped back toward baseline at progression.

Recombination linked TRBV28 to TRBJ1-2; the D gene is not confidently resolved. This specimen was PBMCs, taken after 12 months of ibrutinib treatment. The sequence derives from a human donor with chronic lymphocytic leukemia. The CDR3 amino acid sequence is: CASSSNGVVNVDRGGYGYTF. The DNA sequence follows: TGTGCCAGCAGTTCAAACGGGGTCGTAAATGTAGATCGGGGTGGGTATGGCTACACCTTC.